These 30 T cell receptor beta chains were sequenced from one sample in a study of blood T cell repertoires in COVID-19. Measured with immunoSEQ multiplex PCR; TCRdb has only the in-frame clones, and not every one. The sample yields approximately 170,000 clones, about 85% seen once. Sequenced sample: peripheral blood. The receptor set was obtained from a man in his 70s who had recovered from COVID-19.

This chain links TRBV7-9 with TRBJ1-1; D not resolved. V was pared by 5 bases and J by 10 bases, with 26 bases between. The germline CDR1 and CDR2 sequences are SEHNR and FQNEAQ (reference sequence). The CDR3 consists of 16 residues. The CDR3 sequence is CASSDTTLDVLAGAFF. DNA for the CDR3: TGTGCCAGCAGCGACACCACCCTTGACGTTCTCGCCGGAGCTTTCTTT. The variable domain in full, completed from reference TRBV7-9 and TRBJ1-1, reads DTGVSQNPRHKITKRGQNVTFRCDPISEHNRLYWYRQTLGQGPEFLTYFQNEAQLEKSRLLSDRFSAERPKGSFSTLEIQRTEQGDSAMYLCASSDTTLDVLAGAFFGQGTRLTVV.

This sequence joins TRBV18 and TRBJ1-2; D is perhaps TRBD1 (6 bases). Trimming took off 3 bases at V and 6 bases at J, with 17 bases between the two ends. The CDR3 has 15 residues. Per germline, CDR1 KGHSH and CDR2 LQKENI. CDR3 nucleotide sequence: TGTGCCAGCTCACCCGCTGGGGGGGGCAAGCATGGCTACACCTTC. Translation gives CASSPAGGGKHGYTF.

The chain recombines TRBV3-1 (or the pseudogene TRBV3-2) with TRBJ2-5, with 14 bases that match TRBD2. V shed 1 base, J shed 7 bases, and the junction held 2 bases outside the gene matches. The CDR3 is 15 residues long. CDR1 LGHDT and CDR2 YNNKEL come from the germline V gene (reference sequence). In nucleotides, the CDR3 is TGTGCCAGCAGCCAAGGGACTAGCGGGAGGTCGACCCAGTACTTC. Its translation: CASSQGTSGRSTQYF.

This chain uses TRBV9 with TRBJ2-5; TRBD1 might be the D (5 bases). The CDR3 runs 15 residues. V lost 0 bases, J lost 5 bases, and 14 bases lay in between. CDR1 SGDLS and CDR2 YYNGEE come from the germline V gene. CDR3 nucleotides: TGTGCCAGCAGCGTAGTAGGGGCTAAAGGGGAGACCCAGTACTTC. This encodes CASSVVGAKGETQYF. Full variable domain (outside the CDR3, taken from reference TRBV9 and TRBJ2-5): DSGVTQTPKHLITATGQRVTLRCSPRSGDLSVYWYQQSLDQGLQFLIQYYNGEERAKGNILERFSAQQFPDLHSELNLSSLELGDSALYFCASSVVGAKGETQYFGPGTRLLVL.

The rearrangement joins TRBV27 to TRBJ1-2; D perhaps matches TRBD1 (5 bases). This CDR3 comprises 15 residues. V dropped 6 bases and J dropped 1 base, with 15 bases sitting between them. CDR1 is MNHEY and CDR2 is SMNVEV in the germline V gene (reference sequence). The CDR3 reads CASRDPGGVNYGYTF. CDR3 sequence (DNA): TGTGCCAGCAGGGACCCCGGGGGGGTTAACTATGGCTACACCTTC.

This chain joins TRBV6-6 and TRBJ1-1; D perhaps matches TRBD1 (5 bases). Germline assignment: CDR1 MNHNY and CDR2 SVGAGI (reference sequence). The CDR3 sequence is 13 residues long. V was shortened by 8 bases and J by 1 base, with 11 bases between the two germline ends. In DNA form, the CDR3 reads TGTGCCAGCCAAGACGGACAGAACACTGAAGCTTTCTTT. It yields the protein CASQDGQNTEAFF.

Comments on this clone: A read error may account for a junction end that differs from germline. This chain joins TRBV7-9 and TRBJ1-2; the D is unclear. CDR1 is SEHNR and CDR2 is FQNEAQ in the germline V gene (reference sequence). CDR3 size: 8 residues. The CDR3 DNA follows: TGTGCCAGCAGTTTATTCCTCTTC. This sequence encodes CASSLFLF. The full variable domain, with the rest looked up from reference TRBV7-9 and TRBJ1-2, is DTGVSQNPRHKITKRGQNVTFRCDPISEHNRLYWYRQTLGQGPEFLTYFQNEAQLEKSRLLSDRFSAERPKGSFSTLEIQRTEQGDSAMYLCASSLFLFGSGTRLTVV.

The genes are TRBV19 and TRBJ1-1; D gene uncertain. V shed 3 bases and J shed 2 bases, with 10 bases lying between them. CDR3 length: 14 amino acids. Germline V gene sequence: CDR1 LNHDA, CDR2 SQIVND (reference sequence). As DNA, the CDR3 is TGTGCCAGTAGTATTGGGCCGGGAAACACTGAAGCTTTCTTT. This translates into CASSIGPGNTEAFF. Variable domain in full (rest from reference TRBV19 and TRBJ1-1): DGGITQSPKYLFRKEGQNVTLSCEQNLNHDAMYWYRQDPGQGLRLIYYSQIVNDFQKGDIAEGYSVSREKKESFPLTVTSAQKNPTAFYLCASSIGPGNTEAFFGQGTRLTVV.

This rearrangement joins TRBV3-1 (or the pseudogene TRBV3-2) to TRBJ2-2; perhaps TRBD1 as D (5 bases). V lost 1 base and J 7 bases, leaving 13 bases between the germline ends. CDR1 and CDR2 from the germline V gene are LGHDT and YNNKEL (reference sequence). This CDR3 has 15 residues. The CDR3 sequence is CASSQVAGLGGELFF. CDR3 DNA sequence: TGTGCCAGCAGCCAAGTGGCAGGGTTAGGCGGGGAGCTGTTTTTT.

In regard to this clone: This specimen includes other DNA sequences encoding the same CDR3. The chain couples TRBV5-1 to TRBJ2-1, with 9 bases that match TRBD2. With 2 bases clipped from V and 1 base from J, the junction kept 1 base outside the gene matches. This CDR3 is 15 amino acids long. The V gene's germline CDR1 is SGHRS and CDR2 YFSETQ. CDR3 bases: TGCGCCAGCAGCTTTAGCGGGAGTTCCTACAATGAGCAGTTCTTC. Encoded protein: CASSFSGSSYNEQFF.

The J gene is TRBJ2-1, the V gene TRBV28; D might be TRBD2 (7 bases). CDR1 is MDHEN and CDR2 is SYDVKM in the germline V gene. V dropped 11 bases and J dropped 0 bases, with 17 bases sitting between them. The CDR3 totals 15 residues. The CDR3 bases are TGTGCCGTCTGCTCGGGGGGCGTCTCCTACAATGAGCAGTTCTTC. It translates to CAVCSGGVSYNEQFF.

This chain links TRBV20-1 with TRBJ2-7; D perhaps matches TRBD1 (5 bases). This CDR3 region has 14 residues. Germline-derived CDR1 and CDR2 are DFQATT and SNEGSKA (reference sequence). Trimming left V 3 bases short and J 5 bases short, with 17 bases between. CDR3 sequence reads: CSASSPGRFDEQYF. CDR3 sequence (DNA): TGCAGTGCTAGTTCGCCAGGGCGGTTCGACGAGCAGTACTTC.

The chain is built from TRBV5-4 and TRBJ2-5, with D perhaps TRBD2 (6 bases). Germline CDR1 is SGHNT and CDR2 is YYREEE (reference sequence). This CDR3 has 16 residues. Trimming took 6 bases from V and 2 from J, leaving 20 bases between them. This CDR3 is CASTLFSGSGQETQYF. Written as DNA, the CDR3 is TGTGCCAGCACTTTATTTTCCGGGAGTGGACAAGAGACCCAGTACTTC.

The chain joins TRBV29-1 to TRBJ1-2; D is perhaps TRBD1 (5 bases). Trimming cost V 7 bases and J 8 bases, with 14 bases left between them. The CDR3 runs to 11 residues. Germline V CDR1 and CDR2: SQVTM, ANQGSEA. Written as DNA, the CDR3 is TGCAGCGAATACGGAGGGGAAGGCTACACCTTC. Encoded protein: CSEYGGEGYTF.

The rearrangement links TRBV6-1 to TRBJ2-5; tentative D call: TRBD2 (5 bases). The CDR3 runs to 15 residues. Trimming removed 0 bases at V and 3 bases at J, with 11 bases between. Germline assignment: CDR1 MNHNS and CDR2 SASEGT. The DNA for the CDR3 is TGTGCCAGCAGTGAAGCGTCCAGCGGAAAAGAGACCCAGTACTTC. Translated: CASSEASSGKETQYF.

The chain uses TRBV5-4 and TRBJ2-7, with TRBD1 identical over 8 bases. CDR1 SGHNT and CDR2 YYREEE come from the germline V gene (reference sequence). The CDR3 sequence is 16 residues long. Trimming at V came to 0 bases and at J to 0 bases, leaving 5 bases not matched to a gene. The CDR3 DNA is TGTGCCAGCAGCTTGGGGGGACAGGCGAGCTCCTACGAGCAGTACTTC. Residues: CASSLGGQASSYEQYF.

Comment on this clone: An end of the junction differs from the germline gene, which may be a read error. The chain joins TRBV6-4 to TRBJ1-2; D call uncertain. The CDR3 contains 13 residues. Looked up from germline, CDR1 is MRHNA and CDR2 is SNTAGT. This chain's CDR3 is CASSETANYGYTF. The CDR3, as DNA: TGTGCCAGCAGTGAAACAGCTAATTATGGCTACACCTTC.

The chain uses TRBV29-1 and TRBJ2-7; 7 nucleotides agree with TRBD1. The CDR3 runs to 14 residues. Germline V lookup: CDR1 SQVTM, CDR2 ANQGSEA. The V gene end was trimmed by 5 bases and the J gene end by 6 bases; junction bases not matched to a gene: 13. The CDR3 is CSVSRDSPSGEQYF. The CDR3 coding sequence is TGCAGCGTTTCCCGGGACAGCCCTTCGGGCGAGCAGTACTTC.

The chain recombines TRBV5-4 with TRBJ2-1; 14 bases align to TRBD2. Germline values: CDR1 SGHNT, CDR2 YYREEE (reference sequence). The CDR3 spans 18 residues. The J segment lost 4 bases and the V segment lost 0 bases, leaving 6 bases of the junction unmatched. The CDR3 DNA is TGTGCCAGCAGCTTGGGGGGGACTAGCGGGAGTGGTTACAATGAGCAGTTCTTC. It is translated as CASSLGGTSGSGYNEQFF.

The gene calls are TRBV6-5 and TRBJ1-4; no reliable D call. Trimming shortened V by 10 bases and J by 0 bases, and 12 bases separated the two germline ends. Germline-derived CDR1 and CDR2 are MNHEY and SVGAGI. CDR3 size: 14 residues. CDR3 sequence (DNA): TGTGCCACCGCCCCGGGGTCAACTAATGAAAAACTGTTTTTT. Protein sequence: CATAPGSTNEKLFF.

The chain is built from TRBV13 and TRBJ1-1; TRBD1 might be the D (5 bases). From germline, CDR1 is PRHDT and CDR2 FYEKMQ (reference sequence). Trimming removed 1 base at V and 0 bases at J, with 12 bases between. The CDR3 has 16 amino acids. The CDR3 spells CASSLVLRGMNTEAFF. Written as DNA, the CDR3 is TGTGCCAGCAGCTTAGTACTTCGGGGGATGAACACTGAAGCTTTCTTT.

The chain links TRBV7-2 to TRBJ2-2, with a tentative D call TRBD2 (6 bases). The CDR3 consists of 14 residues. Germline assignment: CDR1 SGHTA and CDR2 FQGNSA. Trimming took 4 bases from V and 6 from J, leaving 12 bases between them. In DNA form, the CDR3 reads TGTGCCAGCAGCTCCGAACCGGGGGCCGGGGAGCTGTTTTTT. Its translation is CASSSEPGAGELFF.

V gene TRBV5-1 combines with J gene TRBJ2-1, with TRBD2 matching over 7 bases. Germline loops: CDR1 SGHRS, CDR2 YFSETQ. Trimming took 6 bases from V and 2 from J; bases not matched to a gene: 5. This CDR3 spans 14 amino acids. DNA for the CDR3: TGCGCCAGCACGACGGGAGGAGCCTACAATGAGCAGTTCTTC. Encoded protein: CASTTGGAYNEQFF.

V usage is TRBV7-2 and J usage is TRBJ1-5, with D possibly being TRBD1 (5 bases). With 1 base removed from V and 7 bases from J, the gap between germline ends came to 14 bases. This CDR3 region has 15 residues. In germline, CDR1 is SGHTA, CDR2 FQGNSA. For the CDR3, the DNA is TGTGCCAGCAGCTTAGACACAGGCAATGGGCAGCCCCAGCATTTT. Its protein product is CASSLDTGNGQPQHF.

The gene calls are TRBV5-4 and TRBJ2-1; TRBD2 aligns across 10 bases. V was pared by 5 bases and J by 2 bases, with 4 bases of the junction left unmatched. CDR3 length: 15 amino acids. Per the germline V gene, CDR1 is SGHNT and CDR2 is YYREEE (reference sequence). The CDR3 bases are TGTGCCAGCAGGGAAGCGGGAGGGGCCTACAATGAGCAGTTCTTC. It yields the protein CASREAGGAYNEQFF.

The chain is built from TRBV6-2 or TRBV6-3 and TRBJ1-2; 9 bases are shared with TRBD1. The CDR3 has 16 amino acids. Germline-derived CDR1 and CDR2 are MNHEY and SVGEGT. V shed 2 bases and J 4 bases; nucleotides not matched to a gene: 8. In DNA, the CDR3 is TGTGCCAGCAGTTACAGTACCGGGACAGGGCTCTATGGCTACACCTTC. Amino acid sequence: CASSYSTGTGLYGYTF.

In its sample, this clone was seen once. The V gene is TRBV19, the J gene TRBJ2-7; a weak D match, TRBD1 (6 bases). The CDR3 consists of 14 residues. CDR1 LNHDA and CDR2 SQIVND come from the germline V gene (reference sequence). Trimming pared 5 bases from V and 7 bases from J, leaving 18 bases between. CDR3 protein: CASSFPGQTGEQYF. The CDR3 DNA sequence: TGTGCCAGTAGTTTTCCAGGACAGACTGGAGAGCAGTACTTC.

This rearrangement joins TRBV7-2 to TRBJ2-7; 11 positions match TRBD1. After removal of 4 bases from V and 1 base from J, the junction contained 3 bases not matched to a gene. The CDR3 loop spans 15 amino acids. The germline CDR1 and CDR2 sequences are SGHTA and FQGNSA. The chain's CDR3 is CASSYGQGASYEQYF. CDR3 sequence (DNA): TGTGCCAGCAGCTACGGACAGGGGGCTTCCTACGAGCAGTACTTC.

The chain links TRBV27 to TRBJ2-1; a weak D match, TRBD2 (5 bases). Deletions cut 1 base from V and 6 bases from J, with 10 bases between. Germline CDR1 and CDR2: MNHEY and SMNVEV (reference sequence). There are 14 residues in the CDR3. The CDR3 DNA follows: TGTGCCAGCAGTTTATACGGGATGGGCAATGAGCAGTTCTTC. Amino acid sequence: CASSLYGMGNEQFF.

The count of this clone is one. The CDR3 spells CASSLAKTGGSGNTIYF. The CDR3 region has the DNA TGTGCCAGCAGTTTAGCTAAGACAGGGGGCTCTGGAAACACCATATATTTT. V usage is TRBV28 and J usage is TRBJ1-3; 9 nucleotides match TRBD1. Germline lookup yields CDR1 MDHEN and CDR2 SYDVKM. The CDR3 length is 17 residues. V dropped 2 bases and J dropped 0; count of bases not matched to a gene: 5.